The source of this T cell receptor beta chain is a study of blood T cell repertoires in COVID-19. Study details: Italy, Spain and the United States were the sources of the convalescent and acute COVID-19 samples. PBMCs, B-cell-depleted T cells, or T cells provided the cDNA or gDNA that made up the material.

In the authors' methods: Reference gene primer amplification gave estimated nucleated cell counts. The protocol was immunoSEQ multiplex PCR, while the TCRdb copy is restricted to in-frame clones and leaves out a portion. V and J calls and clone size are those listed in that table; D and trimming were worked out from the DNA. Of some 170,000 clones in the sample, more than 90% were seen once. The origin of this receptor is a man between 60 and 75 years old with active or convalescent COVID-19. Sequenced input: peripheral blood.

CDR3 bases: TGCGCCAGCAGCCAAGGGGGTCTGCAAAGCTTAGCTGGAGGTCAGCCCCAGCATTTT. This sequence encodes CASSQGGLQSLAGGQPQHF. This chain connects TRBV4-1 to TRBJ1-5; D not resolved. CDR3 size: 19 residues. Germline V gene lookup returns CDR1 MGHRA and CDR2 YSYEKL. V was shortened by 1 base and J by 6 bases, with 25 bases between the two germline ends.